These 10 T cell receptor beta chains were sequenced from one sample in a study of T cell changes during pregnancy in multiple sclerosis. This table comes from immunoSEQ multiplex PCR, and its TCRdb copy is limited to in-frame clones, with some not included. This sample carries about 41,000 clones, approximately 90% of them seen once, and the ten largest clones take about 0.6%. This specimen consisted of CD4+ T cells from peripheral blood mononuclear cells, obtained in the first trimester of pregnancy. These receptors were obtained from a female donor with multiple sclerosis, enrolled in a pregnancy study.

This chain joins TRBV7-2 and TRBJ2-3; TRBD1 aligns across 9 bases. Germline V CDR1 and CDR2: SGHTA, FQGNSA. V was clipped by 4 bases and J by 2 bases; unmatched bases: 4. The CDR3 covers 15 residues. Written as DNA, the CDR3 is TGTGCCAGCAGCTACAGACAGGGGGTCACAGATACGCAGTATTTT. Translating it yields CASSYRQGVTDTQYF.

Comment on this clone: Its ends do not fully match the called genes, so a read error is possible. V is TRBV5-6 and J is TRBJ2-2, with TRBD1 identical over 9 bases. Germline V gene data show CDR1 as SGHDT and CDR2 as YYEEEE. CDR3 size: 11 residues. The CDR3 DNA follows: TGTGCCAGCAGCCGGACAGGGGAGGTGTTTTTT. This codes for CASSRTGEVFF. Supplemented by reference TRBV5-6 and TRBJ2-2, the full variable domain reads DAGVTQSPTHLIKTRGQQVTLRCSPKSGHDTVSWYQQALGQGPQFIFQYYEEEERQRGNFPDRFSGHQFPNYSSELNVNALLLGDSALYLCASSRTGEVFFGEGSRLTVL.

This chain uses TRBV7-9 with TRBJ1-3; the D gene is possibly TRBD1 (6 bases). V lost 3 bases and J lost 1, with 10 bases in between. Germline V gives CDR1 SEHNR, CDR2 FQNEAQ (reference sequence). The CDR3 is made up of 15 amino acids. For the CDR3, the DNA is TGTGCCAGCAGCTTCGGGGGGCTTTCTGGAAACACCATATATTTT. It encodes CASSFGGLSGNTIYF.

This sequence joins TRBV6-1 and TRBJ1-1; the D gene is possibly TRBD1 (5 bases). The V and J ends lost 6 bases and 1 base respectively, with 15 bases between them. The CDR3 has 15 residues. Germline lookup yields CDR1 MNHNS and CDR2 SASEGT. In nucleotides, the CDR3 is TGTGCCAGCAGCTTCACGACGGACACGAACACTGAAGCTTTCTTT. Its protein product is CASSFTTDTNTEAFF.

This clone has a single count. The DNA for the CDR3 is TGTGCCAGCTCCGACATTACAGATACGCAGTATTTT. This sequence encodes CASSDITDTQYF. The chain is built from TRBV27 and TRBJ2-3; D unclear. Germline assignment: CDR1 MNHEY and CDR2 SMNVEV (reference sequence). The CDR3 is 12 amino acids. The V gene lost 8 bases and the J gene lost 3 bases, with 9 bases spanning the gap.

The chain's CDR3 is CASSLETGKGYTF. The CDR3 DNA follows: TGTGCCAGCAGCTTGGAGACAGGGAAGGGCTACACCTTC. This chain joins TRBV5-5 and TRBJ1-2; TRBD1 aligns across 7 bases. CDR3 size: 13 residues. From germline, CDR1 is SGHKS and CDR2 YYEKEE (reference sequence). With 0 bases clipped from V and 8 bases from J, the junction kept 4 bases outside the gene matches.

The chain uses TRBV13 and TRBJ1-3; 8 bases line up with TRBD1. The J segment lost 3 bases and the V segment lost 5 bases, leaving 3 bases of the junction unmatched. CDR1 is PRHDT and CDR2 is FYEKMQ in the germline V gene (reference sequence). The CDR3 totals 14 residues. CDR3 bases: TGTGCCAGCAGCCAGGACAGGGATGGAAACACCATATATTTT. Its translation is CASSQDRDGNTIYF.

The J gene is TRBJ2-7, the V gene TRBV5-5; 11 positions match TRBD2. V lost 2 bases to trimming and J lost 0 bases; unmatched junction nucleotides: 4. This CDR3 region has 16 residues. CDR1 is SGHKS and CDR2 is YYEKEE in the germline V gene (reference sequence). The CDR3 here is CASSLIGTSGSYEQYF. CDR3 DNA: TGTGCCAGCAGCTTAATCGGGACTAGCGGCTCCTACGAGCAGTACTTC.

This clone appeared a single time. V and J are TRBV30 and TRBJ1-3; D is undetermined. The germline CDR1 and CDR2 sequences are GTSNPN and SVGIG (reference sequence). The CDR3 contains 16 residues. V was trimmed by 0 bases and J by 0 bases, leaving 12 bases between them. The CDR3 nucleotides are TGTGCCTGGAGTGTAGGGCGCAGCGGCTCTGGAAACACCATATATTTT. This codes for CAWSVGRSGSGNTIYF. The full variable domain, completed using reference TRBV30 and TRBJ1-3, is SQTIHQWPATLVQPVGSPLSLECTVEGTSNPNLYWYRQAAGRGLQLLFYSVGIGQISSEVPQNLSASRPQDRQFILSSKKLLLSDSGFYLCAWSVGRSGSGNTIYFGEGSWLTVV.

The CDR3 spells CASSLVGTGGYNEQFF. CDR3 bases: TGTGCCAGCAGCTTAGTTGGGACAGGGGGTTACAATGAGCAGTTCTTC. The rearrangement uses TRBV7-9 and TRBJ2-1, with 11 bases aligning to TRBD1. The CDR3 is made up of 16 amino acids. Germline loops: CDR1 SEHNR, CDR2 FQNEAQ (reference sequence). Trimming removed 1 base from V and 4 bases from J; junction bases left unmatched: 3.